This is a list of T cell receptor beta chains from one sample in a study of blood T cell repertoires in COVID-19. Produced via immunoSEQ multiplex PCR; TCRdb's table is partial and in-frame only. The repertoire holds 90,000 to 95,000 clones, with 85% to 90% as singletons. Input material: peripheral blood. The receptors stem from a woman older than 75 with active COVID-19. The CDR3 runs from the conserved cysteine through the conserved F or W. The D gene is left open where the match is weak. The size of a clone is reported for some rows only, either as once, few or many, or as a class for expanded clones.

>TRBJ2-1|TRBV19|TRBD2|.
TGTGCCAGTAGTATCGTAAGCGGGAGTCCCTACAATGAGCAGTTCTTC
CASSIVSGSPYNEQFF
>TRBJ2-2|TRBV6-6|TRBD1|.
TGTGCCAGCAAAGGACAGGGGGCTACCGGGGAGCTGTTTTTT
CASKGQGATGELFF
>TRBJ2-7|TRBV3-1/TRBV3-2|TRBD1|.
TGTGCCAGCAGCCTTACGACAGGGCCCTACGAGCAGTACTTC
CASSLTTGPYEQYF
>TRBJ2-7|TRBV20-1|.|.
TGTGCCGGACACCCTAACGAGCAGTACTTC
CAGHPNEQYF
>TRBJ1-5|TRBV6-2/TRBV6-3|.|.
TGTGCCAGCAGTTACGAATCCCGGGGAGACTTACTTAGGCCCCAGCATTTT
CASSYESRGDLLRPQHF
>TRBJ2-7|TRBV7-2|TRBD1|once
TGTGCCAGCAGCTTAGGCTCGACAGGGACCTACGAGCAGTACTTC
CASSLGSTGTYEQYF
>TRBJ1-6|TRBV6-5|.|.
TGTGCCAGCAAGCTTTACGGGAATTCACCCCTCCACTTT
CASKLYGNSPLHF
>TRBJ2-7|TRBV6-2/TRBV6-3|TRBD2|.
TGTGCCAGCAGTTTTGAAACTAGCGGGAGATACGAGCAGTACTTC
CASSFETSGRYEQYF
>TRBJ2-3|TRBV7-3|TRBD2|.
TGTGCCAGCAGCCCTCAACTAGCGGGAGTGGGCACAGATACGCAGTATTTT
CASSPQLAGVGTDTQYF
>TRBJ1-1|TRBV28|.|once
TGTGCCAGCAGTTTAAATGTGGCGGCTGTGAACACTGAAGCTTTCTTT
CASSLNVAAVNTEAFF
>TRBJ2-7|TRBV5-5|TRBD2|.
TGTGCCAGCAGCGGGACTAGCGGGGGGCTCTACGAGCAGTACTTC
CASSGTSGGLYEQYF
>TRBJ2-1|TRBV4-1|TRBD2|.
TGCGCCAGCAGCCCCCAGCGGGAGATCTCCTACAATGAGCAGTTCTTC
CASSPQREISYNEQFF
>TRBJ2-2|TRBV7-2|.|.
TGTGCCAGCAGGTTTACGCGGGACACCGGGGAGCTGTTTTTT
CASRFTRDTGELFF
>TRBJ2-1|TRBV10-3|.|.
TGTGCCATTCAAAACTCCCCTAGCAGGCTGGATGAGCAGTTCTTC
CAIQNSPSRLDEQFF
>TRBJ1-1|TRBV18|.|.
TGTGCCAGCTCCCTGGGACACCCGAACACTGAAGCTTTCTTT
CASSLGHPNTEAFF
>TRBJ1-6|TRBV5-1|.|.
TGCGCCAGCAGCTTGGAGGGGTCGATAAATTCACCCCTCCACTTT
CASSLEGSINSPLHF
>TRBJ2-3|TRBV5-1|.|once
TGCGCCAGCAGCCCGAGCCGGGGAGGCACAGATACGCAGTATTTT
CASSPSRGGTDTQYF
>TRBJ2-3|TRBV4-1|.|once
TGCGCCAGCAGCCACTTTGCGCAGGGTGGGACGCAGTATTTT
CASSHFAQGGTQYF
>TRBJ2-3|TRBV4-2|.|.
TGTGCCAGCAACCCCAACGGCGGGTCGGGCGCAGATACGCAGTATTTT
CASNPNGGSGADTQYF
>TRBJ1-3|TRBV5-5|TRBD1|few
TGTGCCAGCAGCTTGGCCGGGACAGGTCCCCTCGGAAACACCATATATTTT
CASSLAGTGPLGNTIYF
>TRBJ1-2|TRBV9|.|.
TGTGCCAGCAGCGTAAGGACTGAATTAAACTATGGCTACACCTTC
CASSVRTELNYGYTF
>TRBJ1-6|TRBV28|TRBD1|.
TGTGCCAGCAGTCCAGGACAGGGGTTCGGTTCACCCCTCCACTTT
CASSPGQGFGSPLHF
>TRBJ2-1|TRBV11-1|.|.
TGTGCCAGCAGTACTATGCGGGGAAGCTCCTACAATGAGCAGTTCTTC
CASSTMRGSSYNEQFF
>TRBJ2-3|TRBV7-3|TRBD1|.
TGTGCCAGCAGCTTTCCGGGACAGGCGGATACGCAGTATTTT
CASSFPGQADTQYF
>TRBJ1-6|TRBV19|.|few
TGTGCCAGTAGTATGCTGGCAAATTCACCCCTCCACTTT
CASSMLANSPLHF
>TRBJ1-5|TRBV28|.|.
TGTGCCAGCAGTCCACTTCCGGGAGTTAGCAATCAGCCCCAGCATTTT
CASSPLPGVSNQPQHF
>TRBJ2-1|TRBV7-9|.|.
TGTGCCAGCAGCCCCCTGGCGGGACCCACAAATGAGCAGTTCTTC
CASSPLAGPTNEQFF
>TRBJ1-1|TRBV5-1|TRBD1|.
TGCGCCAGCAGCACCTTAGACAGGGGCGGCACTGAAGCTTTCTTT
CASSTLDRGGTEAFF
>TRBJ1-4|TRBV7-9|.|.
TGTGCCAGCAGCCGGGGGACTAATGAAAAACTGTTTTTT
CASSRGTNEKLFF
>TRBJ2-7|TRBV19|TRBD2|once
TGTGCCAGTAGTATTTCCGGGACTAGCGTCTCCTACGAGCAGTACTTC
CASSISGTSVSYEQYF
>TRBJ2-7|TRBV7-6|TRBD2|few
TGTGCCAGCAGCTTGAGCGGGAGCTCAACCTACGAGCAGTACTTC
CASSLSGSSTYEQYF
>TRBJ2-2|TRBV5-5|TRBD1|once
TGTGCCAGCAGACCCGGGACAGCAGACACCGGGGAGCTGTTTTTT
CASRPGTADTGELFF
>TRBJ2-1|TRBV6-5|.|.
TGTGCCAGCAGTTACTCGAGGAGGGCCGAGGGGGAGCAGTTCTTC
CASSYSRRAEGEQFF
>TRBJ2-7|TRBV7-8|.|few
TGTGCCAGCAGCTTAGGGTCCCGGGTCGAGCAGTACTTC
CASSLGSRVEQYF
>TRBJ2-5|TRBV5-4|.|.
TGTGCCAGCAGCCAACAGGGTGAGGAGACCCAGTACTTC
CASSQQGEETQYF